The T cell receptor beta chain under discussion was sequenced for a study of T cells in Graves' hyperthyroidism and ophthalmopathy. Regarding the study as a whole: Ophthalmopathy was model-predicted a median around 6.1 months pre-onset. Within blood appeared most thyroid clonotypes that had expanded above 0.001.

TCR beta CDR3 sequences were amplified from RNA transcripts. The HTBI primer set drove a first-round RT-PCR of the TCR CDR3. TCRdb processed the multiplex PCR reads anew with MiXCR; each CDR3 protein has one entry. The table shows about 540,000 distinct CDR3 sequences, with 46% occurring only once. V trimming: 4 bases; J trimming: 0 bases; junction bases outside the gene matches: 9. The CDR3 is 19 residues long. Germline CDR1 reads KGHDR; CDR2 reads SFDVKD. Aged 18 to 65, the patients had hyperthyroidism that was newly diagnosed and had lasted under 2 months. On this clonotype: The target antigen is unknown.

This chain links TRBV24-1 with TRBJ2-6; TRBD2 matches at 9 bases. The clonotype was recovered from a young woman with Graves' hyperthyroidism. The sequenced sample consisted of peripheral blood or thyroid tissue (not recorded which). Written as DNA, the CDR3 is TGTGCCACCAGTGACCCTGCTCTAGCGGGACACTCTGGGGCCAACGTCCTGACTTTC. It translates to CATSDPALAGHSGANVLTF.